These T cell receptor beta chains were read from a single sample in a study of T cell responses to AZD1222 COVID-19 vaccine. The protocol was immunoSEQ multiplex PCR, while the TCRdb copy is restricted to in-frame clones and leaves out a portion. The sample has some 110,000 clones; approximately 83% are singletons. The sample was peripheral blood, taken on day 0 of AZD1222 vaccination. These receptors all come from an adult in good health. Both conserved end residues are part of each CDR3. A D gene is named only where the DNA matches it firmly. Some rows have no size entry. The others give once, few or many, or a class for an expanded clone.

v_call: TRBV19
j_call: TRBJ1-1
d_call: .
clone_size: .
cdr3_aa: CASSRAGRGREAFF
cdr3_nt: TGTGCCAGTAGTCGGGCTGGCCGAGGACGTGAAGCTTTCTTT

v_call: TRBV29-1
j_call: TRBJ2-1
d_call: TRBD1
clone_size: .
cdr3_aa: CSAGTDKYNEQFF
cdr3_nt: TGCAGCGCTGGGACAGACAAGTACAATGAGCAGTTCTTC

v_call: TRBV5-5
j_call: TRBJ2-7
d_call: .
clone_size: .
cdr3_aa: CASSLSWPTFSYEQYF
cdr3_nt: TGTGCCAGCAGCTTGTCGTGGCCAACATTTTCCTACGAGCAGTACTTC

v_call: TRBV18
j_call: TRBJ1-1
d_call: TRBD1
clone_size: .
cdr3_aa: CASSPVTGGSEAFF
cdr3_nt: TGTGCCAGCTCACCAGTGACAGGGGGTTCTGAAGCTTTCTTT

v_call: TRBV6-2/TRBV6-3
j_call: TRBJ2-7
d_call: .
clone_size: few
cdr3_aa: CASSYSAYEQYF
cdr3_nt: TGTGCCAGCAGTTACTCTGCCTACGAGCAGTACTTC

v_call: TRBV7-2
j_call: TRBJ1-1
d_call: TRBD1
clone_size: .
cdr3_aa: CASSGGGATEAFF
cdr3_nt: TGTGCCAGCAGCGGAGGGGGCGCGACTGAAGCTTTCTTT

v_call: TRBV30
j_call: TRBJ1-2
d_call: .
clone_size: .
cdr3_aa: CAWGRRLSQDGYAF
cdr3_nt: TGTGCCTGGGGCCGGCGTCTCTCACAGGATGGCTACGCCTTC

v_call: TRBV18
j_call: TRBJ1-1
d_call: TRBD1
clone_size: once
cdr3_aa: CASSPRTGGIGNTEAFF
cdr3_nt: TGTGCCAGCTCACCACGGACAGGGGGCATCGGGAACACTGAAGCTTTCTTT

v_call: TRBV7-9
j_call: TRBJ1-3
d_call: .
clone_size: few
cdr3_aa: CASSRGGAAAGNTIYF
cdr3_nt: TGTGCCAGCAGCCGTGGGGGGGCGGCAGCTGGAAACACCATATATTTT

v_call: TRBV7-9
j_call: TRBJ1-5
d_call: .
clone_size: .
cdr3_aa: CASRRADNQPQHF
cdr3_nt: TGTGCCAGCCGCCGGGCCGACAATCAGCCCCAGCATTTT

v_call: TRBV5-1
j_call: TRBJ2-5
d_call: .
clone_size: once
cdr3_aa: CASNFGTSGTQYF
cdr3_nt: TGCGCCAGCAATTTTGGGACATCTGGGACCCAGTACTTC

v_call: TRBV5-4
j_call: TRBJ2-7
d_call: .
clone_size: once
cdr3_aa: CASTFKGTGPYEQYF
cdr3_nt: TGTGCCAGCACCTTTAAGGGGACGGGTCCCTACGAGCAGTACTTC

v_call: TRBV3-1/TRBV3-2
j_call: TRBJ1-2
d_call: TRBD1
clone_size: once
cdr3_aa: CASSQPWTGGVLGYGYTF
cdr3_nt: TGTGCCAGCAGCCAACCCTGGACAGGGGGCGTTTTGGGCTATGGCTACACCTTC

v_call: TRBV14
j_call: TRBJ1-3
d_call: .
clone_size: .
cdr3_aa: CASSQGFGSSGNTIYF
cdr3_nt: TGTGCCAGCAGCCAAGGTTTTGGGAGCTCTGGAAACACCATATATTTT

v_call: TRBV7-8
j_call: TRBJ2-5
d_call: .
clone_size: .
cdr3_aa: CASSLDREMKTQYF
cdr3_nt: TGTGCCAGCAGCTTAGACAGGGAGATGAAGACCCAGTACTTC

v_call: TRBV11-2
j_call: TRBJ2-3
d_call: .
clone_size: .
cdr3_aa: CASSLARYSTDTQYF
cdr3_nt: TGTGCCAGCAGCTTAGCGCGGTATAGCACAGATACGCAGTATTTT

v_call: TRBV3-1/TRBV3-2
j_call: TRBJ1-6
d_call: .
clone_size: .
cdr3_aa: CASSRTRNNSPLHF
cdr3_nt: TGTGCCAGCAGCCGTACACGGAATAATTCACCCCTCCACTTT

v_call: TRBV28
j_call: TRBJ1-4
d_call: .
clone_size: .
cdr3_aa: CASSPPGRATNEKLFF
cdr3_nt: TGTGCCAGCAGTCCTCCGGGCAGGGCAACTAATGAAAAACTGTTTTTT

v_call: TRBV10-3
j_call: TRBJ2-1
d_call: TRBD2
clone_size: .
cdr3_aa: CATLAGGSYNEQFF
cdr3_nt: TGTGCCACCCTAGCGGGGGGGAGCTACAATGAGCAGTTCTTC

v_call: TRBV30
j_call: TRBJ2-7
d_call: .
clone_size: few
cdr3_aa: CAWTSENYEQYF
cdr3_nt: TGTGCCTGGACTAGCGAGAACTACGAGCAGTACTTC

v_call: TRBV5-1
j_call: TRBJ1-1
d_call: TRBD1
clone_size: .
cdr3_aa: CASSQTGETFF
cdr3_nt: TGCGCCAGCAGCCAAACAGGGGAAACTTTCTTT

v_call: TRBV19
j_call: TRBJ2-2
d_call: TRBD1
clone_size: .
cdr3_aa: CASSIGTGETGELFF
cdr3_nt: TGTGCCAGTAGTATAGGGACAGGGGAGACCGGGGAGCTGTTTTTT

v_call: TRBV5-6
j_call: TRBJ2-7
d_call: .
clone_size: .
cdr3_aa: CASSFGPSNPYEQYF
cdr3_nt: TGTGCCAGCAGCTTCGGCCCTAGCAACCCCTACGAGCAGTACTTC

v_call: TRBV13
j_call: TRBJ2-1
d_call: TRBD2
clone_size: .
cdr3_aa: CASSPTSGRIGEQFF
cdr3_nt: TGTGCCAGCAGCCCCACTAGCGGGAGGATCGGTGAGCAGTTCTTC

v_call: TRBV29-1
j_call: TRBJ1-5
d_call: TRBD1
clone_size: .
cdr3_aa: CSGVRDRSNQPQHF
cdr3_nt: TGCAGCGGGGTCCGGGACAGGAGCAATCAGCCCCAGCATTTT

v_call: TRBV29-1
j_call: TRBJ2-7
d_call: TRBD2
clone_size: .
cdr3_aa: CSAQSRLAGEYEQYF
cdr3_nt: TGCAGCGCCCAATCTCGACTAGCGGGAGAGTACGAGCAGTACTTC

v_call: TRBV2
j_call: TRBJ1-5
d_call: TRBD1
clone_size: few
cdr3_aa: CASSVRQGSSGNQPQHF
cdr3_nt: TGTGCCAGCAGTGTTCGACAGGGAAGTAGTGGCAATCAGCCCCAGCATTTT

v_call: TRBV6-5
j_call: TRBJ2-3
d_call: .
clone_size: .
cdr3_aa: CASSWRAPSTDTQYF
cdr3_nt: TGTGCCAGCAGTTGGAGAGCCCCTAGCACAGATACGCAGTATTTT

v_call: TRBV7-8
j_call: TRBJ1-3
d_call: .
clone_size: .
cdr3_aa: CASSLRVLSGNTIYF
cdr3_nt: TGTGCCAGCAGCTTAAGGGTTCTCTCTGGAAACACCATATATTTT

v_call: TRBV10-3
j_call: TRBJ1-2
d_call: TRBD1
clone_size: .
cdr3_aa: CAIRNLTGGANGYTF
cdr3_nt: TGTGCCATCAGGAACCTGACAGGGGGCGCGAATGGCTACACCTTC

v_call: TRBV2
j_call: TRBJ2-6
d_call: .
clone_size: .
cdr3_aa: CASQQSGANVLTF
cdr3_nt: TGTGCCAGCCAACAATCTGGGGCCAACGTCCTGACTTTC

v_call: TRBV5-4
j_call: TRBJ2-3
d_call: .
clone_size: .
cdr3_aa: CASSSGWGIRTDTQYF
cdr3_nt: TGTGCCAGCAGCTCCGGCTGGGGGATACGGACAGATACGCAGTATTTT

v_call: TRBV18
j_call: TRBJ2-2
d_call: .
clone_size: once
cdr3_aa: CASSPEKNTGELFF
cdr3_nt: TGTGCCAGCTCACCGGAAAAAAACACCGGGGAGCTGTTTTTT

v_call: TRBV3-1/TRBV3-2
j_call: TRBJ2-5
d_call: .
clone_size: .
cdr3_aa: CASSYILQETQYF
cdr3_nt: TGTGCCAGCAGCTATATCCTCCAAGAGACCCAGTACTTC

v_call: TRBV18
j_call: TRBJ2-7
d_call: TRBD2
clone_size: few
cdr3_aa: CASSPPSGRYEQYF
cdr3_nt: TGTGCCAGCTCACCGCCCAGCGGGAGGTACGAGCAGTACTTC

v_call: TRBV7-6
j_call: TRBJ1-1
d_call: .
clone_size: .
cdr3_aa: CASSPRGAHTEAFF
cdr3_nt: TGTGCCAGCAGCCCGAGGGGAGCCCACACTGAAGCTTTCTTT

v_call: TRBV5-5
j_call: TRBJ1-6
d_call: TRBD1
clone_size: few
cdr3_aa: CASSGRTGAYSPLHF
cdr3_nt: TGTGCCAGCAGCGGACGGACAGGAGCTTATTCACCCCTCCACTTT

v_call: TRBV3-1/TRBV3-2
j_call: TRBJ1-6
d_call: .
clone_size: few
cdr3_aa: CASSQDLGASLHF
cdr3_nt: TGTGCCAGCAGCCAAGATCTCGGAGCCTCCCTCCACTTT

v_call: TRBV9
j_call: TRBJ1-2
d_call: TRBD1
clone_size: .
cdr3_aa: CASSISPGQGYGYTF
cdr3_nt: TGTGCCAGCAGCATCTCCCCGGGACAGGGCTATGGCTACACCTTC

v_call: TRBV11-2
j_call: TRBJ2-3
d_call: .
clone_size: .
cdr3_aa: CASSPRYLAADTQYF
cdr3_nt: TGTGCCAGCAGCCCGAGATATCTAGCTGCAGATACGCAGTATTTT

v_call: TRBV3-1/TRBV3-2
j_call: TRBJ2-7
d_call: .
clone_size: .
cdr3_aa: CASSPGRQYEQYF
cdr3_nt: TGTGCCAGCAGCCCGGGACGGCAATACGAGCAGTACTTC

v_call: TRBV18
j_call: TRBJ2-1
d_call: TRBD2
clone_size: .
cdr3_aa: CASSPPSGEGHEQFF
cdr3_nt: TGTGCCAGCTCACCACCCAGCGGGGAGGGTCATGAGCAGTTCTTC

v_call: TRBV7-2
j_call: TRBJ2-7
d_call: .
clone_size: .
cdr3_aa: CASSLASRGSLTYEQYF
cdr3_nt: TGTGCCAGCAGCTTAGCCTCTCGGGGGTCTCTGACCTACGAGCAGTACTTC

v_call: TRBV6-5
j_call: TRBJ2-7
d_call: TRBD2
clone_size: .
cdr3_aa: CASSYSSGGAYEQYF
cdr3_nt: TGTGCCAGCAGTTACTCTAGCGGGGGGGCTTACGAGCAGTACTTC

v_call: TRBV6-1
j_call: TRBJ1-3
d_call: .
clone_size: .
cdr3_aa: CASSLGTRNTIYF
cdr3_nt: TGTGCCAGCAGTTTAGGGACACGAAACACCATATATTTT

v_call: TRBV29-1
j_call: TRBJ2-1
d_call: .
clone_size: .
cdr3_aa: CSAGAGAEYNEQFF
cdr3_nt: TGCAGCGCCGGTGCCGGGGCGGAGTACAATGAGCAGTTCTTC